The present T cell receptor beta chain was sequenced within a study of OX40 agonist ivuxolimab in advanced cancers. Overall study context: Participants, 75% to 90% male, averaged roughly 60 years of age, ranging from roughly 23 to 80. Allowance was made for prior anti-PD-1, anti-PD-L1 or anti-CTLA-4 therapy, and 40% had some.

Assay: immunoSEQ multiplex PCR; the TCRdb copy retains only in-frame clones and omits some. The table has approximately 100,000 clones, approximately 90% seen once. With regard to this clone: What it binds is unknown.

CDR1 and CDR2 from the germline V gene are SEHNR and FQNEAQ (reference sequence). The CDR3 covers 15 residues. After removal of 5 bases from V and 5 bases from J, the junction contained 7 bases not matched to a gene. Systemic immunosuppression or a history of autoimmune disease excluded patients. General study results and limits: Expanded clones were, on average, more numerous among CD8+ T cells than CD4+.

V is TRBV7-9 and J is TRBJ1-4; 8 positions match TRBD1. The input for sequencing was CD4+ or CD8+ T cells sorted from blood, taken in a trial of the OX40 agonist ivuxolimab. The TCR sequence derives from an adult with an advanced solid tumor such as melanoma, head and neck, liver or kidney cancer. CDR3: CASSTPGGRNEKLFF. For the CDR3, the DNA is TGTGCCAGCAGCACCCCAGGGGGCAGGAATGAAAAACTGTTTTTT.